Following are 14 T cell receptor beta chains from one sample sequenced in a study of T cell repertoires in cytomegalovirus infection. One entry per CDR3 protein, called by TCRdb with MiXCR from the reads. The sample lists roughly 300,000 distinct CDR3 sequences; more than 8% were seen once. The sequencing input was PBMCs. All receptors derive from a human donor in good health (CMV status not recorded). Some clones in this sample may be carry-over from other donors' samples.

This clonotype was counted ten times or more. V is TRBV7-3 and J is TRBJ2-1; tentative D call: TRBD2 (6 bases). Germline lookup yields CDR1 SGHTA and CDR2 FQGTGA. The V end lost 4 bases, the J end lost 8 bases, and 18 bases lay between the germline ends. The CDR3 covers 15 residues. For the CDR3, the DNA is TGTGCCAGCAGCTCGGGGGACGGTCCAAGGGATGAGCAGTTCTTC. Translation: CASSSGDGPRDEQFF.

This clonotype was picked up many times. The chain combines TRBV7-2 with TRBJ1-6, with a tentative D call TRBD1 (5 bases). The CDR3 runs 13 residues. The germline V and J ends were trimmed by 8 bases and 6 bases, with 11 bases remaining between them. Germline CDR1 is SGHTA and CDR2 is FQGNSA. The DNA of the CDR3 is TGTGCCAGCGCCGAGGGGACTAATTCACCCCTCCACTTT. It codes for CASAEGTNSPLHF.

This clonotype was detected ten times or more. The chain joins TRBV7-2 to TRBJ1-1, with no clear D. This CDR3 spans 13 amino acids. The V end was cut by 7 bases, the J end by 3 bases, with 12 bases between. Germline loops: CDR1 SGHTA, CDR2 FQGNSA. The CDR3 sequence: CASTTPRDTEAFF. In DNA, the CDR3 is TGTGCCAGCACCACACCGAGGGACACTGAAGCTTTCTTT.

This clonotype was seen a handful of times. The V call is TRBV27, the J call TRBJ2-7, with no clear D. The V and J ends lost 5 bases and 3 bases respectively, with 5 bases between them. This CDR3 spans 11 amino acids. Germline CDR1 MNHEY, CDR2 SMNVEV (reference sequence). CDR3 region: CASSNDYEQYF. CDR3 coding DNA: TGTGCCAGCAGTAACGACTACGAGCAGTACTTC.

This clonotype has a count of ten or more. The chain uses TRBV19 and TRBJ2-3, with D perhaps TRBD1 or TRBD2 (5 bases each). The CDR3 has 13 residues. V was shortened by 5 bases and J by 9 bases, with 15 bases between the two germline ends. From germline, CDR1 is LNHDA and CDR2 SQIVND (reference sequence). CDR3 residues: CASSPNGRDTQYF. The CDR3 DNA reads as TGTGCCAGTAGTCCTAACGGACGGGACACGCAGTATTTT.

This clonotype was counted a few times. The chain has TRBV10-3 and TRBJ2-1; D possibly corresponds to TRBD2 (6 bases). V was clipped by 10 bases and J by 6 bases, with 19 bases between them. There are 14 residues in the CDR3. Germline CDR1 and CDR2: ENHRY and SYGVKD. In nucleotides, the CDR3 is TGTGCCACATGGTTGGGCGGGACTTTCAATGAGCAGTTCTTC. Protein sequence: CATWLGGTFNEQFF.

This clonotype appeared many times. V and J are TRBV7-2 and TRBJ1-4; a possible D gene is TRBD1 (6 bases). The CDR3 spans 16 residues. Germline assignment: CDR1 SGHTA and CDR2 FQGNSA. Between the trimmed V and J ends, which lost 1 base and 7 bases, there was a span of 16 bases. CDR3 DNA sequence: TGTGCCAGCAGCTTAGGCAGGGGAGCCTCGGGTGAAAAACTGTTTTTT. Its translation: CASSLGRGASGEKLFF.

The table lists this clonotype with many counts. V is TRBV19 and J is TRBJ1-5; 8 positions agree with TRBD1. Germline CDR1 and CDR2: LNHDA and SQIVND (reference sequence). The CDR3 is 16 residues long. With 3 bases clipped from V and 0 bases from J, the junction kept 4 bases outside the gene matches. In DNA form, the CDR3 reads TGTGCCAGTAGTATCGGACAGGGTTATAGCAATCAGCCCCAGCATTTT. This translates into CASSIGQGYSNQPQHF.

The rearrangement uses TRBV7-2 and TRBJ1-2, with unresolved D. The CDR3 spans 15 residues. CDR1 and CDR2 from the germline V gene are SGHTA and FQGNSA. Trimming took off 4 bases at V and 4 bases at J, with 16 bases between the two ends. CDR3 coding DNA: TGTGCCAGCAGCTCGTCTAAGGAGTTGTCCTATGGCTACACCTTC. Its translation is CASSSSKELSYGYTF.

The V and J genes are TRBV7-2 and TRBJ1-1; D not resolved. V lost 6 bases to trimming and J lost 7 bases, with 12 bases between them. The germline V gene encodes CDR1 SGHTA and CDR2 FQGNSA. This CDR3 is 12 amino acids long. CDR3 DNA sequence: TGTGCCAGCAGTTATGACAACCTTGAAGCTTTCTTT. Amino acids: CASSYDNLEAFF.

Ten or more counts support this clonotype. V and J are TRBV29-1 and TRBJ2-7; 8 bases fit TRBD2. Germline assignment: CDR1 SQVTM and CDR2 ANQGSEA. The CDR3 totals 13 residues. V lost 2 bases to trimming and J lost 10 bases; unmatched junction nucleotides: 10. The CDR3 is CSVEWGSGGLQYF. The CDR3 region has the DNA TGCAGCGTTGAATGGGGCAGCGGGGGCCTTCAGTACTTC.

This clonotype was observed a few times. J is TRBJ2-5 and V is TRBV6-5; 11 nucleotides align to TRBD2. J was trimmed by 2 bases and V by 9 bases; bases with no gene match: 8. The germline CDR1 and CDR2 sequences are MNHEY and SVGAGI. The CDR3 loop spans 15 amino acids. The CDR3 sequence: CASSRGLAVQETQYF. The CDR3 DNA follows: TGTGCCAGTTCCAGGGGACTAGCGGTTCAAGAGACCCAGTACTTC.

The chain has TRBV6-2 or TRBV6-3 and TRBJ1-1; maybe TRBD1 (5 bases). CDR1 and CDR2 from the germline V gene are MNHEY and SVGEGT. V dropped 5 bases and J dropped 3 bases, with 16 bases sitting between them. This CDR3 region has 15 residues. CDR3 DNA: TGTGCCAGCAGTACCGGGCCCTGGGGGTACACTGAAGCTTTCTTT. It specifies CASSTGPWGYTEAFF.

A few counts support this clonotype. J is TRBJ2-7 and V is TRBV6-8; D might be TRBD1 or TRBD2, each matching 5 bases. In germline, CDR1 is MNHGY, CDR2 SAAAGT. The CDR3 extends over 15 amino acids. V dropped 0 bases and J dropped 7 bases, with 16 bases sitting between them. The CDR3 bases are TGTGCCAGCAGTTACTCGAGGGGTCAGCTTCAGGAGCAGTACTTC. Translation: CASSYSRGQLQEQYF.